This TCR beta chain was profiled in a study of molecular identifiers for immune sequencing clone quantification. Across the whole study: In replicates, RNA from roughly 20,000 or 100,000 naive CD8 cells was divided five ways and four parts were sequenced. Study-wide points: Researchers reportedly could pick up spiked Jurkat TCR RNA from one cell mixed into one million naive cells. In naive cells, clones above 20 RNA copies held under 1% of molecules, whereas in effector cells they held over 99%.

Via MiXCR, TCRdb re-called the PCR reads, giving one row per CDR3 protein. The sample lists under 650,000 distinct CDR3 sequences; 15% to 20% were seen once. Concerning this clonotype itself: Its antigen is undetermined.

Sorted cells numbering about 20,000 to 1,000,000, with 10%, 30% or 50% RNA, yielded the naive CD8 libraries. The CDR3 sequence is 14 residues long. Trimming took off 0 bases at V and 2 bases at J, with 5 bases between the two ends. Germline lookup yields CDR1 MNHEY and CDR2 SVGAGI. The specimen sequenced was naive CD8+ T cells from blood, with Jurkat cell RNA spiked in. The subset here: FACS-sorted CD8+CD4-CCR7+CD45RA+ naive T cells. This chain uses TRBV6-5 with TRBJ2-1; D call uncertain. This TCR was sampled from a human donor in good health. Some libraries in this study had Jurkat cell RNA spiked in. CDR3 nucleotides: TGTGCCAGCAGTTACTCTCGGACCTACAATGAGCAGTTCTTC. It is translated as CASSYSRTYNEQFF.